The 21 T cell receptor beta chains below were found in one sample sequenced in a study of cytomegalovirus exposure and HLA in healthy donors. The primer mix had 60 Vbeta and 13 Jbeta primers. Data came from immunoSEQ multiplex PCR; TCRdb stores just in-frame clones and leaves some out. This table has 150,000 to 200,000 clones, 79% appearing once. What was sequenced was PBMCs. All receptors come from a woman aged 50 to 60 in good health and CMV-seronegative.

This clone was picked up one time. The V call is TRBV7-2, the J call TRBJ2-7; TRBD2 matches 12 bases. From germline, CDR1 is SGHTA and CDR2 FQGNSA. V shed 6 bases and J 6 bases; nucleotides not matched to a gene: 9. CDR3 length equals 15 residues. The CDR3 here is CASSPTSGSLSEQYF. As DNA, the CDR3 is TGTGCCAGCAGTCCGACTAGCGGGAGTTTATCCGAGCAGTACTTC.

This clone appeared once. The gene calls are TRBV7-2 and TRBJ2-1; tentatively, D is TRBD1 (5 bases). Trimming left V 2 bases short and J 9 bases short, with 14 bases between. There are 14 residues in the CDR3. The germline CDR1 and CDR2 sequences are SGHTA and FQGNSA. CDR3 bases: TGTGCCAGCAGCTTAAGGCAGGGCGGCAGTGAGCAGTTCTTC. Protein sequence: CASSLRQGGSEQFF. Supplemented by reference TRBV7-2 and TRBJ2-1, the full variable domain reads GAGVSQSPSNKVTEKGKDVELRCDPISGHTALYWYRQSLGQGLEFLIYFQGNSAPDKSGLPSDRFSAERTGGSVSTLTIQRTQQEDSAVYLCASSLRQGGSEQFFGPGTRLTVL.

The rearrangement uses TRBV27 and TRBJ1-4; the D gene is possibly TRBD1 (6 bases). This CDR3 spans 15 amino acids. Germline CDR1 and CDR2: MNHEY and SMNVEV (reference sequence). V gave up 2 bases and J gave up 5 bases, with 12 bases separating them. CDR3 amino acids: CASSLEGGRNEKLFF. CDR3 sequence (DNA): TGTGCCAGCAGTTTAGAGGGGGGGCGGAATGAAAAACTGTTTTTT.

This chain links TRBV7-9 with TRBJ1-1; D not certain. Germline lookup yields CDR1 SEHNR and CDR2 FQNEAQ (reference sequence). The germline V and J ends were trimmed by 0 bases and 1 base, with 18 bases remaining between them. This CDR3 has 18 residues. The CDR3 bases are TGTGCCAGCAGCTTAGCGCTAACGGGGTCAGCCTGGAACACTGAAGCTTTCTTT. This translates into CASSLALTGSAWNTEAFF.

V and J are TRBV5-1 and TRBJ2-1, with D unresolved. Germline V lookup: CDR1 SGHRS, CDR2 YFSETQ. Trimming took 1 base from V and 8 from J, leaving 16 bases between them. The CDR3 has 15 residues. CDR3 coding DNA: TGCGCCAGCAGCTTGCTCTTAACGTCGAGCGATGAGCAGTTCTTC. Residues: CASSLLLTSSDEQFF. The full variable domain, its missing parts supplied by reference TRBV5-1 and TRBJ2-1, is KAGVTQTPRYLIKTRGQQVTLSCSPISGHRSVSWYQQTPGQGLQFLFEYFSETQRNKGNFPGRFSGRQFSNSRSEMNVSTLELGDSALYLCASSLLLTSSDEQFFGPGTRLTVL.

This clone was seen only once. CDR3: CASSPWLEQYF. CDR3 nucleotides: TGTGCCAGCAGCCCTTGGCTTGAGCAGTACTTC. This chain connects TRBV14 to TRBJ2-7, with no clear D. This CDR3 comprises 11 residues. The germline V and J ends were trimmed by 4 bases and 7 bases, with 8 bases remaining between them. Germline CDR1 SGHDN, CDR2 FVKESK.

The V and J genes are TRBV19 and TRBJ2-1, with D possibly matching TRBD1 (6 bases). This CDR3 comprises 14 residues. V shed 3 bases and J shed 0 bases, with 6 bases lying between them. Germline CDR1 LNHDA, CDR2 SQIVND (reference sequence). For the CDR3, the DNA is TGTGCCAGTAGTATGACAGGCTCCTACAATGAGCAGTTCTTC. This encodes CASSMTGSYNEQFF. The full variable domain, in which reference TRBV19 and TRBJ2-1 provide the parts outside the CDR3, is DGGITQSPKYLFRKEGQNVTLSCEQNLNHDAMYWYRQDPGQGLRLIYYSQIVNDFQKGDIAEGYSVSREKKESFPLTVTSAQKNPTAFYLCASSMTGSYNEQFFGPGTRLTVL.

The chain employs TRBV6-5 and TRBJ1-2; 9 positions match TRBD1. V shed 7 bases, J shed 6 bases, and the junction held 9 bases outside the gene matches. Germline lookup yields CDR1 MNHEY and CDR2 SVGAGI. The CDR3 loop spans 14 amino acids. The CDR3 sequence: CASIVQGQGHGYTF. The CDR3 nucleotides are TGTGCCAGCATCGTGCAGGGACAGGGCCATGGCTACACCTTC.

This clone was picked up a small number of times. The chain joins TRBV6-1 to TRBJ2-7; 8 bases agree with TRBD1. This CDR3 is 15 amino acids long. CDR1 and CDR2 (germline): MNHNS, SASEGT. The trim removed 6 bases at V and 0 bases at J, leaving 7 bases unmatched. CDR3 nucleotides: TGTGCCAGCAGCCAACAGGGGGATAGCTCCTACGAGCAGTACTTC. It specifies CASSQQGDSSYEQYF.

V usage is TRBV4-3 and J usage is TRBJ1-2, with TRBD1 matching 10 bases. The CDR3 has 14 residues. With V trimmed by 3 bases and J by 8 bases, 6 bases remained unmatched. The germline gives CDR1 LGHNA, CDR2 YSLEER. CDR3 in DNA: TGCGCCAGCAGCCAGGGGACAGGGGTCGGGGGCTACACCTTC. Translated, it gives CASSQGTGVGGYTF.

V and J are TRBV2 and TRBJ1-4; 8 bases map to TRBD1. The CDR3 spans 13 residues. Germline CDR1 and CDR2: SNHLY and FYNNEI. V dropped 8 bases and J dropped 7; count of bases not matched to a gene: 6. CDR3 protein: CASRDRPTEKLFF. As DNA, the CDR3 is TGTGCCAGCCGGGACAGGCCGACTGAAAAACTGTTTTTT.

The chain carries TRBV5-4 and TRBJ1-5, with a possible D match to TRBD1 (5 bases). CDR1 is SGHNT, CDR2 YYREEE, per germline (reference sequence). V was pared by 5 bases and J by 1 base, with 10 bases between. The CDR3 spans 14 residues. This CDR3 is CASSSGGSNQPQHF. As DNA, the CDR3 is TGTGCCAGCAGTTCTGGGGGGAGCAATCAGCCCCAGCATTTT.

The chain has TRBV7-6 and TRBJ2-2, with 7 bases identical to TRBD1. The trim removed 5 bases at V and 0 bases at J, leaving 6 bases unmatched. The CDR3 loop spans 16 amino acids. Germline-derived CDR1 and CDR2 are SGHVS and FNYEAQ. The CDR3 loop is CASSRFDRANTGELFF. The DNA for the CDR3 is TGTGCCAGCAGCCGATTTGACAGGGCGAACACCGGGGAGCTGTTTTTT.

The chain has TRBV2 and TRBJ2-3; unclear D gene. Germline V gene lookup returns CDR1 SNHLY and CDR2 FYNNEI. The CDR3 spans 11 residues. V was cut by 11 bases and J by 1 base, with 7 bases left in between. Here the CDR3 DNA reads TGTGCCTCCGAGGGCACAGATACGCAGTATTTT. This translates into CASEGTDTQYF.

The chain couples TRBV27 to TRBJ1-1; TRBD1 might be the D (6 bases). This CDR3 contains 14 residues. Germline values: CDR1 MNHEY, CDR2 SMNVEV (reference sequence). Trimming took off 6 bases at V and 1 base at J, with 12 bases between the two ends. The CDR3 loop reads CASRGGATNTEAFF. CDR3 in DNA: TGTGCCAGCAGGGGGGGGGCCACGAACACTGAAGCTTTCTTT.

In DNA, the CDR3 is TGCAGCGTTGATGGACTAGCGGGAAGAGAGACCCAGTACTTC. This gives the protein CSVDGLAGRETQYF. The chain couples TRBV29-1 to TRBJ2-5; 12 bases map to TRBD2. Germline values: CDR1 SQVTM, CDR2 ANQGSEA. V trimming: 3 bases; J trimming: 4 bases; junction bases outside the gene matches: 3. There are 14 residues in the CDR3.

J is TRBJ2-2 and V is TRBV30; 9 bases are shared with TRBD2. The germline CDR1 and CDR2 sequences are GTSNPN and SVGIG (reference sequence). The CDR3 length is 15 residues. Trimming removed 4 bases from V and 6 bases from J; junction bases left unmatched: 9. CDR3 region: CAWTLGRGGAGELFF. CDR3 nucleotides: TGTGCCTGGACGCTGGGGCGGGGGGGAGCCGGGGAGCTGTTTTTT.

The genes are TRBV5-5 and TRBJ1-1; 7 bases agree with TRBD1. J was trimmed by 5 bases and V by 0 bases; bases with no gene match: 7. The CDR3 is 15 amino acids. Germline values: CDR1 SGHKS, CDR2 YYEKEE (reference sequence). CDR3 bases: TGTGCCAGCAGCTTGGGCCTAGGGGGCTTAACTGAAGCTTTCTTT. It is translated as CASSLGLGGLTEAFF.

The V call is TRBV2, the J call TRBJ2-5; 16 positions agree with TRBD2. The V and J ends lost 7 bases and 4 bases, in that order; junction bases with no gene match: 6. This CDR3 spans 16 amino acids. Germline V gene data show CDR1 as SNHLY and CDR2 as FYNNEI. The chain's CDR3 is CASTLGLAGGLETQYF. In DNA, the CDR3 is TGTGCCAGCACCCTGGGACTAGCGGGGGGGCTAGAGACCCAGTACTTC.

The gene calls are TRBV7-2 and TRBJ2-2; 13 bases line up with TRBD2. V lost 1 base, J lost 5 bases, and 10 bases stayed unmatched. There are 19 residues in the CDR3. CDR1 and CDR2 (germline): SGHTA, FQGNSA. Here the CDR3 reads CASSLGLAGGRGTTGELFF. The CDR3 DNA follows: TGTGCCAGCAGCTTAGGACTAGCGGGAGGTCGGGGAACAACCGGGGAGCTGTTTTTT.

The DNA for the CDR3 is TGTGCCAGCAGCCTAGTGTCGGACACTGAAGCTTTCTTT. This encodes CASSLVSDTEAFF. The chain recombines TRBV7-9 with TRBJ1-1; D not resolved. The V gene's germline CDR1 is SEHNR and CDR2 FQNEAQ (reference sequence). CDR3 length: 13 residues. V was pared by 5 bases and J by 3 bases, with 10 bases between.